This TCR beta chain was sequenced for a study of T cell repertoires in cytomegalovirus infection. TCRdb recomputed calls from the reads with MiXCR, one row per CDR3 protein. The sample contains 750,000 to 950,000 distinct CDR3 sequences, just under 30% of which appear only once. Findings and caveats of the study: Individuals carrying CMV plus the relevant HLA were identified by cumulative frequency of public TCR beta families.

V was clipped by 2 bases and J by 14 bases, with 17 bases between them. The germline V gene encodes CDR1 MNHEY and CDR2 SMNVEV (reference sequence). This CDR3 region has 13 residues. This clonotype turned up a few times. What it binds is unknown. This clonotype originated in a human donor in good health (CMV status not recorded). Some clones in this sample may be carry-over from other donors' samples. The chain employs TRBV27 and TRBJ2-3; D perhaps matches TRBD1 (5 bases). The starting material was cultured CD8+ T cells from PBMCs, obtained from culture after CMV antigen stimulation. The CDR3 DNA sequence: TGTGCCAGCAGTTTAGGTGACAGCTCCACACGGTATTTT. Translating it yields CASSLGDSSTRYF.